These 21 T cell receptor beta chains were sequenced from one sample in a study of cytomegalovirus exposure and HLA in healthy donors. The study ran its PCR with 60 Vbeta and 13 Jbeta primers. Libraries were prepared by immunoSEQ multiplex PCR; TCRdb keeps only in-frame clonotypes and omits some of them. This repertoire shows over 130,000 clones, about 75% found once; its top ten account for 1.6%. Sample: PBMCs. These TCRs come from a young woman in good health and CMV-seronegative.

This clone has just one count. This chain uses TRBV18 with TRBJ2-5, with 10 nucleotides matching TRBD2. The CDR3 covers 13 residues. Looked up from germline, CDR1 is KGHSH and CDR2 is LQKENI. The V segment lost 6 bases and the J segment 5 bases; nucleotides outside the gene matches: 3. DNA for the CDR3: TGTGCCAGCTCGTTACTAGCGGGGGAGACCCAGTACTTC. Translation gives CASSLLAGETQYF.

The rearrangement links TRBV5-6 to TRBJ2-5; 8 nucleotides match TRBD2. The CDR3 spans 15 residues. V was pared by 4 bases and J by 4 bases, with 9 bases of the junction left unmatched. Germline CDR1 reads SGHDT; CDR2 reads YYEEEE. CDR3 nucleotides: TGTGCCAGCAGCCCGGGACTAGTTTCGGGAGAGACCCAGTACTTC. Translation gives CASSPGLVSGETQYF.

The V and J genes are TRBV28 and TRBJ2-7; 10 bases match TRBD2. V lost 5 bases and J lost 3; bases outside the gene matches: 10. Germline V gives CDR1 MDHEN, CDR2 SYDVKM. The CDR3 consists of 16 residues. Here the CDR3 reads CASSPRGLASVYEQYF. The DNA for the CDR3 is TGTGCCAGCAGTCCCAGGGGACTAGCGAGTGTCTACGAGCAGTACTTC.

The chain joins TRBV15 to TRBJ1-1, with D maybe TRBD1 (6 bases). V shed 8 bases and J shed 5 bases, with 15 bases lying between them. Germline V CDR1 and CDR2: LNHNV, YYDKDF (reference sequence). This CDR3 region has 13 residues. CDR3 sequence reads: CATGLQGGTEAFF. The CDR3 DNA reads as TGTGCCACCGGATTACAGGGTGGAACTGAAGCTTTCTTT.

The chain recombines TRBV5-6 with TRBJ2-7; D is unclear. Looked up from germline, CDR1 is SGHDT and CDR2 is YYEEEE. There are 12 residues in the CDR3. The V gene lost 0 bases and the J gene lost 5 bases, with 6 bases spanning the gap. Here the CDR3 reads CASSLVGHEQYF. DNA for the CDR3: TGTGCCAGCAGCTTGGTGGGCCACGAGCAGTACTTC.

The rearrangement uses TRBV6-1 and TRBJ2-5, with TRBD1 matching 8 bases. The germline V gene has CDR1 MNHNS and CDR2 SASEGT. This CDR3 has 14 residues. V lost 6 bases to trimming and J lost 1 base; unmatched junction nucleotides: 4. The CDR3 nucleotides are TGTGCCAGCAGGAGAACAGGGGGCCAAGAGACCCAGTACTTC. It codes for CASRRTGGQETQYF.

V gene TRBV7-2 combines with J gene TRBJ1-6, with D hard to call. Germline V gene data show CDR1 as SGHTA and CDR2 as FQGNSA. The CDR3 is 15 amino acids. V lost 7 bases, J lost 2 bases, and 12 bases lay in between. The CDR3 is CASTRGGAYNSPLHF. The CDR3 bases are TGTGCCAGCACCCGTGGCGGAGCCTATAATTCACCCCTCCACTTT.

V usage is TRBV4-1 and J usage is TRBJ1-2, with D possibly matching TRBD1 (6 bases). The germline V gene has CDR1 MGHRA and CDR2 YSYEKL. Trimming stripped 0 bases from V and 7 bases from J, with 15 bases between. This CDR3 is built from 15 residues. The DNA of the CDR3 is TGCGCCAGCAGCCAAGAACAGGGATTCGCTCGTGGCTACACCTTC. This translates into CASSQEQGFARGYTF.

This clone was observed a handful of times. The chain has TRBV5-1 and TRBJ1-2; 7 positions agree with TRBD1. CDR1 is SGHRS, CDR2 YFSETQ, per germline. The CDR3 extends over 17 amino acids. V lost 2 bases to trimming and J lost 3 bases; unmatched junction nucleotides: 13. The CDR3 DNA reads TGCGCCAGCAGCTTTTCGTCGGTGCAGACAGGGCACTATGGCTACACCTTC. This sequence encodes CASSFSSVQTGHYGYTF.

The V and J genes are TRBV21-1 and TRBJ2-4; the table's D call TRBD2 went unverified against the DNA. TRBV21-1 is noted as a pseudogene. This CDR3 has 17 residues. DNA for the CDR3: TGTGCCAGCAGCAAAGGGGTCCCCCTGACTAGTGAGAACATTCAGTACTTC. Encoded protein: CASSKGVPLTSENIQYF.

This sequence joins TRBV11-1 and TRBJ2-7; D might be TRBD2 (5 bases). This CDR3 has 15 residues. Germline CDR1 reads SGHAT; CDR2 reads FQDESV (reference sequence). The ends were cut back, 4 bases at V and 2 bases at J, with 15 bases in the middle. The CDR3 DNA reads TGTGCCAGCAGCTCGGGGATTGGGCGAGCCTACGAGCAGTACTTC. Protein sequence: CASSSGIGRAYEQYF.

In this sample, this clone turned up once. The chain has TRBV2 and TRBJ1-4; D is unresolved. This CDR3 contains 12 residues. Germline V gene lookup returns CDR1 SNHLY and CDR2 FYNNEI. Trimming took off 6 bases at V and 8 bases at J, with 10 bases between the two ends. Here the CDR3 DNA reads TGTGCCAGCAGGGTAGTCGCGGAAAAACTGTTTTTT. This codes for CASRVVAEKLFF.

The chain carries TRBV7-8 and TRBJ1-2; 9 nucleotides match TRBD1. After removal of 6 bases from V and 6 bases from J, the junction contained 5 bases not matched to a gene. Per the germline V gene, CDR1 is SGHVS and CDR2 is FQNEAQ. The CDR3 covers 13 residues. Written as DNA, the CDR3 is TGTGCCAGCAGTGGGGACAGGGAAGATGGCTACACCTTC. Protein product: CASSGDREDGYTF.

This clone was recorded once. The gene calls are TRBV28 and TRBJ1-4, with 10 bases identical to TRBD1. The germline CDR1 and CDR2 sequences are MDHEN and SYDVKM. V trimming: 8 bases; J trimming: 8 bases; junction bases outside the gene matches: 8. CDR3 length equals 14 residues. The CDR3 coding sequence is TGTGCCAGCGGGGTGGGACAGGGGACAGAAAAACTGTTTTTT. It encodes CASGVGQGTEKLFF.

The V gene is TRBV2, the J gene TRBJ1-6, with TRBD1 as a possible D gene (5 bases). Germline lookup yields CDR1 SNHLY and CDR2 FYNNEI. The CDR3 has 15 amino acids. With 1 base removed from V and 4 bases from J, the gap between germline ends came to 8 bases. Written as DNA, the CDR3 is TGTGCCAGCAGTGAAGGGGGCAGTTATAATTCACCCCTCCACTTT. Protein sequence: CASSEGGSYNSPLHF.

Note on this clone: One junction end does not reproduce the germline sequence, and a read error may be involved. The J gene is TRBJ2-5, the V gene TRBV7-9, with 14 bases identical to TRBD2. Germline CDR1 is SEHNR and CDR2 is FQNEAQ (reference sequence). This CDR3 is 18 amino acids long. The CDR3 spells CAGSAGTSGRGAEETQYF. DNA for the CDR3: TGTGCCGGCAGCGCAGGGACTAGCGGGAGAGGGGCGGAAGAGACCCAGTACTTC.

Only one count was recorded for this clone. The rearrangement links TRBV7-8 to TRBJ2-7; 7 nucleotides align to TRBD2. Germline trimming cut 4 bases from V and 7 bases from J; bases unmatched to any gene: 4. Looked up from germline, CDR1 is SGHVS and CDR2 is FQNEAQ. This CDR3 contains 12 residues. CDR3 protein: CASSSGGGEQYF. The CDR3, as DNA: TGTGCCAGCAGCTCGGGGGGTGGGGAGCAGTACTTC.

This clone was detected a few times. The V call is TRBV27, the J call TRBJ2-5; a possible D gene is TRBD2 (6 bases). The J call is in doubt because the DNA end fits TRBJ2-7 better. Germline lookup yields CDR1 MNHEY and CDR2 SMNVEV (reference sequence). This CDR3 spans 15 amino acids. CDR3 region: CASSSLGSGSYEQYF. The CDR3 DNA reads as TGTGCCAGCAGTTCCTTGGGTAGCGGAAGCTACGAGCAGTACTTC.

The chain is built from TRBV5-6 and TRBJ1-1; 9 positions match TRBD1. Germline V CDR1 and CDR2: SGHDT, YYEEEE. J gave up 3 bases and V 4 bases, and 7 bases lay outside the gene matches. The CDR3 is 15 residues long. CDR3 coding DNA: TGTGCCAGCAGCCCGGCCGGGACAGGGTACACTGAAGCTTTCTTT. Translation gives CASSPAGTGYTEAFF.

V usage is TRBV6-1 and J usage is TRBJ1-6; D possibly corresponds to TRBD1 (5 bases). CDR1 and CDR2 (germline): MNHNS, SASEGT. V lost 6 bases, J lost 7 bases, and 10 bases lay in between. This CDR3 is 13 amino acids long. The CDR3 loop is CASRTADNSPLHF. CDR3 nucleotide sequence: TGTGCCAGCAGGACAGCTGACAATTCACCCCTCCACTTT.

This clone was found a few times. The chain is built from TRBV18 and TRBJ1-5, with TRBD1 identical over 7 bases. The CDR3 contains 15 residues. V shed 2 bases and J 1 base; nucleotides not matched to a gene: 2. CDR1 KGHSH and CDR2 LQKENI come from the germline V gene. CDR3 residues: CASSPKDRSNQPQHF. CDR3 bases: TGTGCCAGCTCACCAAAGGACAGGAGCAATCAGCCCCAGCATTTT.